What follows are 25 T cell receptor beta chains derived from one specimen sequenced in a study of response to subunit inactivated influenza vaccine. In TCRdb, the RT-PCR reads were re-called with MiXCR into one record per CDR3 protein. The sample carries fewer than 600,000 distinct CDR3 sequences, roughly 7.6% recorded once. Sequenced here: PBMCs from blood, sampled roughly 24 months after vaccination. The receptor source for this set is a man between 45 and 75 years old who received an inactivated influenza vaccine.

The table lists this clonotype with many counts. The chain carries TRBV20-1 and TRBJ2-3, with 7 positions matching TRBD2. J lost 4 bases, V lost 6 bases, and 7 bases had no gene match. The CDR3 spans 13 residues. Germline CDR1 is DFQATT and CDR2 is SNEGSKA (reference sequence). The DNA of the CDR3 is TGCAGTGCCGGGTGGGGGGGGGCAGATACGCAGTATTTT. Its protein product is CSAGWGGADTQYF.

The chain joins TRBV15 to TRBJ2-7; 9 nucleotides align to TRBD2. V lost 1 base to trimming and J lost 2 bases; unmatched junction nucleotides: 6. This CDR3 comprises 16 residues. The germline V gene has CDR1 LNHNV and CDR2 YYDKDF (reference sequence). CDR3 nucleotides: TGTGCCACCAGCAGAGGGGCTAGCGGGGTGGCCTACGAGCAGTACTTC. Its protein product is CATSRGASGVAYEQYF. Looking up the rest from reference TRBV15 and TRBJ2-7 gives the full variable domain: DAMVIQNPRYQVTQFGKPVTLSCSQTLNHNVMYWYQQKSSQAPKLLFHYYDKDFNNEADTPDNFQSRRPNTSFCFLDIRSPGLGDTAMYLCATSRGASGVAYEQYFGPGTRLTVT.

This clonotype was counted between two and nine times. The chain uses TRBV20-1 and TRBJ2-5, with 11 nucleotides matching TRBD2. Germline CDR1 is DFQATT and CDR2 is SNEGSKA (reference sequence). CDR3 length equals 16 residues. With 1 base clipped from V and 4 bases from J, the junction kept 8 bases outside the gene matches. CDR3 sequence: CSARGSSGGARETQYF. CDR3 bases: TGCAGTGCTAGAGGGAGTAGCGGGGGGGCGAGAGAGACCCAGTACTTC.

This clonotype was recorded at least ten times. CDR3 in DNA: TGTGCCAGCAGTGATGTTGACAGCCCAACCGGGGAGCAGTTCTTC. Translating gives CASSDVDSPTGEQFF. V usage is TRBV25-1 and J usage is TRBJ2-1; D is possibly TRBD1 (5 bases). The CDR3 has 15 residues. Germline V lookup: CDR1 MGHDK, CDR2 SYGVNS. Trimming removed 3 bases at V and 10 bases at J, with 19 bases between. Complete variable domain (other parts from reference TRBV25-1 and TRBJ2-1): EADIYQTPRYLVIGTGKKITLECSQTMGHDKMYWYQQDPGMELHLIHYSYGVNSTEKGDLSSESTVSRIRTEHFPLTLESARPSHTSQYLCASSDVDSPTGEQFFGPGTRLTVL.

V and J are TRBV4-2 and TRBJ2-6; no clear D gene. The V end was cut by 1 base, the J end by 0 bases, with 10 bases between. The CDR3 covers 17 residues. Per germline, CDR1 LGHNA and CDR2 YNFKEQ. The CDR3 sequence: CASSQAPDSSGANVLTF. The CDR3 DNA reads as TGTGCCAGCAGCCAAGCCCCCGACTCCTCTGGGGCCAACGTCCTGACTTTC.

Points on this clonotype: The conserved final phenylalanine or tryptophan is absent from the CDR3, which likely points to a read error. The chain carries TRBV28 and TRBJ2-7, with D perhaps TRBD1 (6 bases). This CDR3 contains 14 residues. V lost 7 bases and J lost 2, with 15 bases in between. From germline, CDR1 is MDHEN and CDR2 SYDVKM. CDR3 sequence reads: CASTQGQGTYEQYL. CDR3 DNA sequence: TGTGCCAGCACGCAAGGGCAGGGGACCTACGAGCAGTACTTA.

The CDR3 nucleotides read TGTGCCAGCACCCATATAAGGGGAAATTCACCCCTCCACTTT. It translates to CASTHIRGNSPLHF. V usage is TRBV28 and J usage is TRBJ1-6; tentative D call: TRBD1 (5 bases). CDR3 length: 14 amino acids. V dropped 7 bases and J dropped 7 bases, with 14 bases sitting between them. Germline CDR1 reads MDHEN; CDR2 reads SYDVKM.

This clonotype was observed at least ten times. J is TRBJ2-5 and V is TRBV9; D possibly uses TRBD1 or TRBD2 (5 bases each). Germline V gene lookup returns CDR1 SGDLS and CDR2 YYNGEE. V was pared by 0 bases and J by 6 bases, with 15 bases between. The CDR3 has 15 residues. DNA of the CDR3: TGTGCCAGCAGCGTAGGAGGGGAGTCCGGGAAGACCCAGTACTTC. It encodes CASSVGGESGKTQYF.

The V gene is TRBV29-1, the J gene TRBJ1-1; no firm D call. Germline loops: CDR1 SQVTM, CDR2 ANQGSEA. Trimming removed 7 bases from V and 5 bases from J, with 17 bases in between. This CDR3 comprises 13 residues. This CDR3 reads CSAAWRGRTEAFF. The CDR3, as DNA: TGCAGCGCCGCGTGGCGGGGAAGGACTGAAGCTTTCTTT. Looking up the rest from reference TRBV29-1 and TRBJ1-1 gives the full variable domain: SAVISQKPSRDICQRGTSLTIQCQVDSQVTMMFWYRQQPGQSLTLIATANQGSEATYESGFVIDKFPISRPNLTFSTLTVSNMSPEDSSIYLCSAAWRGRTEAFFGQGTRLTVV.

The table lists this clonotype with a few counts. The rearrangement uses TRBV20-1 and TRBJ2-1; 10 bases map to TRBD2. The CDR3 spans 15 residues. Germline V gene lookup returns CDR1 DFQATT and CDR2 SNEGSKA (reference sequence). V was clipped by 3 bases and J by 7 bases; unmatched bases: 9. CDR3 sequence reads: CSASNSGRPTNEQFF. In DNA form, the CDR3 reads TGCAGTGCTAGTAATAGCGGGAGGCCGACAAATGAGCAGTTCTTC.

This clonotype turned up a few times. The V call is TRBV20-1, the J call TRBJ2-1; 13 nucleotides line up with TRBD2. With 5 bases clipped from V and 5 bases from J, the junction kept 6 bases outside the gene matches. CDR3 length: 15 amino acids. CDR1 DFQATT and CDR2 SNEGSKA come from the germline V gene (reference sequence). For the CDR3, the DNA is TGCAGTGCTCAGACTAGCGGGGGGCGGAACAATGAGCAGTTCTTC. Its translation: CSAQTSGGRNNEQFF.

This clonotype was observed a few times. This chain joins TRBV20-1 and TRBJ2-1; the D gene is possibly TRBD2 (5 bases). This CDR3 region has 16 residues. CDR1 and CDR2 (germline): DFQATT, SNEGSKA (reference sequence). V shed 3 bases and J shed 0 bases, with 15 bases lying between them. CDR3 in amino acids: CSASAWTLSSYNEQFF. CDR3 DNA: TGCAGTGCTAGTGCCTGGACTCTGAGCTCCTACAATGAGCAGTTCTTC.

J is TRBJ1-5 and V is TRBV12-2; the table's D call of TRBD1 was not tested on the DNA. TRBV12-2 is flagged as a pseudogene. The CDR3 extends over 15 amino acids. CDR3 in DNA: TGTGCAAGACCTCAGGCCCCGGGCGGCAATCAGCCCCAGCATTTT. This translates into CARPQAPGGNQPQHF.

This clonotype has a count of ten or more. The chain carries TRBV11-2 and TRBJ2-3; TRBD1 matches at 9 bases. Losses at the gene ends were 5 bases for V and 2 bases for J; bases not matched to a gene: 8. This CDR3 comprises 16 residues. Germline CDR1 is SGHAT and CDR2 is FQNNGV. CDR3 in amino acids: CASSQTTGGLTDTQYF. CDR3 nucleotides: TGTGCCAGCAGCCAGACGACAGGGGGTCTCACAGATACGCAGTATTTT.

This clonotype has at least ten counts. The chain uses TRBV5-1 and TRBJ1-1; the D gene is possibly TRBD1 (5 bases). CDR3 size: 14 residues. CDR1 is SGHRS and CDR2 is YFSETQ in the germline V gene. Trimming cost V 7 bases and J 4 bases, with 17 bases left between them. The CDR3 spells CASVSRANPTEAFF. CDR3 coding DNA: TGCGCCAGCGTTTCCAGGGCAAACCCCACTGAAGCTTTCTTT.

This clonotype showed up many times. The chain has TRBV9 and TRBJ2-1; a possible D gene is TRBD2 (5 bases). Germline V gene data show CDR1 as SGDLS and CDR2 as YYNGEE. V was pared by 0 bases and J by 7 bases, with 14 bases between. The CDR3 spans 15 residues. The CDR3 protein is CASSVEGAFGNEQFF. CDR3 bases: TGTGCCAGCAGCGTAGAGGGAGCGTTTGGGAATGAGCAGTTCTTC.

The chain uses TRBV20-1 and TRBJ1-1; D is uncertain. This CDR3 region has 13 residues. CDR1 is DFQATT and CDR2 is SNEGSKA in the germline V gene (reference sequence). Trimming took 2 bases from V and 5 from J, leaving 12 bases between them. The CDR3, as DNA: TGCAGTGCTAGACGTAATATTGCTACTGAAGCTTTCTTT. Translation: CSARRNIATEAFF.

This clonotype was seen a few times. The chain recombines TRBV20-1 with TRBJ1-4, with TRBD1 matching over 10 bases. CDR1 is DFQATT and CDR2 is SNEGSKA in the germline V gene (reference sequence). The junction had 7 bases not matched to a gene; V was cut back by 2 bases and J by 10 bases. This CDR3 contains 14 residues. CDR3 amino acids: CSARPGQGNLKLFF. The DNA for the CDR3 is TGCAGTGCTAGACCGGGACAGGGGAATTTAAAACTGTTTTTT.

This clonotype showed up just a few times. The chain carries TRBV24-1 and TRBJ2-6; a possible D gene is TRBD1 (6 bases). The CDR3 extends over 18 amino acids. Germline V gene sequence: CDR1 KGHDR, CDR2 SFDVKD. V shed 4 bases and J shed 2 bases, with 17 bases lying between them. CDR3 coding DNA: TGTGCCACCAGTGACCGGGACACCCGGGGCACTGGGGCCAACGTCCTGACTTTC. This sequence encodes CATSDRDTRGTGANVLTF.

V and J are TRBV6-2 or TRBV6-3 and TRBJ2-3, with D tentatively TRBD2 (6 bases). V gave up 11 bases and J gave up 0 bases, with 12 bases separating them. Germline-derived CDR1 and CDR2 are MNHEY and SVGEGT. The CDR3 runs 13 residues. The CDR3 nucleotides read TGTGCCCACGGGAGCACTAGCACAGATACGCAGTATTTT. Translating it yields CAHGSTSTDTQYF.

This clonotype has just a few counts. V and J are TRBV30 and TRBJ1-2, with D possibly being TRBD1 (5 bases). CDR3 length: 13 residues. The germline V gene has CDR1 GTSNPN and CDR2 SVGIG (reference sequence). Trimming removed 3 bases from V and 2 bases from J, with 10 bases in between. CDR3 sequence reads: CAWRGGNNYGYTF. As DNA, the CDR3 is TGTGCCTGGAGGGGGGGAAACAACTATGGCTACACCTTC. Variable domain in full (rest from reference TRBV30 and TRBJ1-2): SQTIHQWPATLVQPVGSPLSLECTVEGTSNPNLYWYRQAAGRGLQLLFYSVGIGQISSEVPQNLSASRPQDRQFILSSKKLLLSDSGFYLCAWRGGNNYGYTFGSGTRLTVV.

This clonotype was recorded a few times. V is TRBV7-9 and J is TRBJ2-1; D is possibly TRBD1 (5 bases). V was cut by 6 bases and J by 5 bases, with 20 bases left in between. Germline assignment: CDR1 SEHNR and CDR2 FQNEAQ (reference sequence). The CDR3 contains 16 residues. This chain's CDR3 is CASRTRQNPIDNEQFF. CDR3 in DNA: TGTGCCAGCAGGACCCGACAGAATCCAATCGACAATGAGCAGTTCTTC.

This clonotype was found many times. The chain carries TRBV18 and TRBJ1-5; no definite D call. Germline loops: CDR1 KGHSH, CDR2 LQKENI. V was cut by 5 bases and J by 4 bases, with 12 bases left in between. The CDR3 has 14 amino acids. The CDR3 reads CASSKDVGNQPQHF. The DNA of the CDR3 is TGTGCCAGCTCAAAAGACGTAGGGAATCAGCCCCAGCATTTT.

The rearrangement uses TRBV5-6 and TRBJ1-2; 9 nucleotides line up with TRBD1. Germline loops: CDR1 SGHDT, CDR2 YYEEEE. V lost 0 bases and J lost 4; bases outside the gene matches: 7. The CDR3 loop spans 16 amino acids. In DNA, the CDR3 is TGTGCCAGCAGCTTGGTTGGACAGGGGATTTTCTATGGCTACACCTTC. Translating gives CASSLVGQGIFYGYTF.

This clonotype occurred a few times. The CDR3 nucleotides are TGTGCCAGCAGTCCGCCTGGACCGCCAGCTAACTATGGCTACACCTTC. It yields the protein CASSPPGPPANYGYTF. V gene TRBV28 combines with J gene TRBJ1-2, with D uncertain. The CDR3 has 16 amino acids. Trimming cost V 5 bases and J 0 bases, with 16 bases left between them. Germline assignment: CDR1 MDHEN and CDR2 SYDVKM.